This record covers a single T cell receptor beta chain. Its target is not known. One junction end disagrees with the germline gene, perhaps due to a read error. Germline values: CDR1 MNHEY, CDR2 SVGEGT. This CDR3 is built from 16 residues. The data are from a study of glioma-infiltrating T cells. The study, taken as a whole, reports: Above-expected tissue-blood divergence occurred in all gliomas, most in low-grade ones.

The iRepertoire nested amplicon-rescue multiplex PCR amplified TCR alpha and beta CDR3s from RNA. For one-step reverse transcription and amplification, about 90-450 ng of tissue mRNA or PBMC total RNA was used. TCRdb re-called the multiplex PCR reads through MiXCR, storing one row per CDR3 protein. Of around 20,000 distinct CDR3 sequences detected, around 25% appear once; the ten largest clones hold around 13%. This receptor was identified in a human donor with low-grade glioma or glioblastoma, undergoing nonglioma brain surgery, or in good health (not recorded which). The rearrangement uses TRBV6-2 or TRBV6-3 and TRBJ2-3, with D possibly being TRBD1 (6 bases). The sample taken for sequencing was glioma tissue, nonneoplastic brain tissue, or PBMCs (not recorded which). The CDR3 protein is CSSGYSGAIGADTQYF. CDR3 coding DNA: TGTTCCAGCGGTTACTCAGGGGCTATAGGGGCAGATACGCAGTATTTT.